One and the same sample provided the 27 T cell receptor beta chains below, sequenced in a study of shared clonotypes between healthy human individuals. Using immunoSEQ multiplex PCR, the repertoire was profiled, and TCRdb retains in-frame clones only, with some absent. This table holds hundreds of thousands of clones, roughly 96% found once. Material for sequencing was memory CD8+ T cells sorted from blood. Subset indicated: CD45RO+ cells pooled with CCR7-negative TemRA cells. These receptors all stem from a man aged 25-45 years in good health.

This sequence joins TRBV6-1 and TRBJ2-1, with 7 positions matching TRBD1. The junction had 0 bases not matched to a gene; V was cut back by 6 bases and J by 1 base. The germline gives CDR1 MNHNS, CDR2 SASEGT. The CDR3 consists of 13 residues. The CDR3 reads CASRDRSYNEQFF. Here the CDR3 DNA reads TGTGCCAGCAGGGACAGGTCCTACAATGAGCAGTTCTTC.

This clone is a singleton in its sample. This chain uses TRBV2 with TRBJ2-1, with 9 bases identical to TRBD2. Germline V gene lookup returns CDR1 SNHLY and CDR2 FYNNEI. This CDR3 is built from 15 residues. V was clipped by 7 bases and J by 3 bases; unmatched bases: 7. CDR3 in DNA: TGTGCCAGCACCATAAGCGGGGGGATCTACAATGAGCAGTTCTTC. This encodes CASTISGGIYNEQFF.

This rearrangement joins TRBV28 to TRBJ1-1; 7 bases are shared with TRBD1. V lost 11 bases to trimming and J lost 4 bases; unmatched junction nucleotides: 7. The CDR3 is 12 amino acids. CDR1 is MDHEN and CDR2 is SYDVKM in the germline V gene. The chain's CDR3 is CAGVEGATEAFF. The CDR3 bases are TGTGCCGGCGTTGAGGGGGCCACTGAAGCTTTCTTT.

The genes are TRBV7-2 and TRBJ2-1; possible D gene TRBD1, 6 bases. Trimming pared 5 bases from V and 3 bases from J, leaving 20 bases between. This CDR3 spans 17 amino acids. Germline CDR1 and CDR2: SGHTA and FQGNSA. This CDR3 is CASSKQGQPIYYNEQFF. The CDR3 bases are TGTGCCAGCAGCAAGCAAGGACAGCCGATATACTACAATGAGCAGTTCTTC.

The sample holds a few counts of this clone. The V call is TRBV27, the J call TRBJ2-7; TRBD2 aligns across 16 bases. Per the germline V gene, CDR1 is MNHEY and CDR2 is SMNVEV (reference sequence). The V segment lost 3 bases and the J segment 4 bases; nucleotides outside the gene matches: 3. The CDR3 runs to 16 residues. The CDR3 DNA reads as TGTGCCAGCAGTTTGGGACTAGCGGGAGGGCCTTACGAGCAGTACTTC. Translating it yields CASSLGLAGGPYEQYF.

CDR3 sequence reads: CATSRDGTGGIGELFF. CDR3 sequence (DNA): TGTGCCACCAGCAGAGATGGGACAGGGGGAATCGGGGAGCTGTTTTTT. V gene TRBV15 combines with J gene TRBJ2-2; TRBD1 agrees at 11 bases. The CDR3 has 16 residues. CDR1 is LNHNV, CDR2 YYDKDF, per germline (reference sequence). V lost 0 bases to trimming and J lost 7 bases; unmatched junction nucleotides: 4.

The rearrangement links TRBV7-3 to TRBJ1-5; TRBD1 matches 7 bases. The CDR3 sequence is 16 residues long. In germline, CDR1 is SGHTA, CDR2 FQGTGA. J was trimmed by 3 bases and V by 0 bases; bases with no gene match: 5. The DNA of the CDR3 is TGTGCCAGCAGCTTAACAAGGGGGCGGGCCAATCAGCCCCAGCATTTT. Translated, it gives CASSLTRGRANQPQHF.

As regards this clone: The same CDR3 arises from other DNA sequences in this sample as well. The chain links TRBV10-3 to TRBJ2-2; tentatively, D is TRBD1 (6 bases). Germline V lookup: CDR1 ENHRY, CDR2 SYGVKD. The CDR3 has 16 residues. V was shortened by 4 bases and J by 1 base, with 13 bases between the two germline ends. The DNA for the CDR3 is TGTGCCATCAGTGGGGGGCAGGGGTTGAACACCGGGGAGCTGTTTTTT. Residues: CAISGGQGLNTGELFF.

CDR3 protein: CASSQDSGNPYEQYF. CDR3 DNA: TGTGCCAGCAGCCAAGACTCCGGGAACCCCTACGAGCAGTACTTC. V and J are TRBV4-2 and TRBJ2-7; D perhaps matches TRBD2 (5 bases). V lost 0 bases to trimming and J lost 2 bases, with 11 bases between them. The CDR3 is 15 residues long. Germline V gene sequence: CDR1 LGHNA, CDR2 YNFKEQ.

This chain links TRBV5-4 with TRBJ1-2, with 8 bases that match TRBD1. This CDR3 contains 15 residues. From germline, CDR1 is SGHNT and CDR2 YYREEE (reference sequence). Unmatched junction bases numbered 5, after V lost 2 bases and J lost 2 bases. CDR3 sequence: CASSFYNRGNYGYTF. The DNA for the CDR3 is TGTGCCAGCAGCTTCTATAACAGGGGGAACTATGGCTACACCTTC.

The chain uses TRBV6-1 and TRBJ1-5; D perhaps matches TRBD1 (6 bases). V lost 4 bases and J lost 0, with 16 bases in between. The CDR3 consists of 17 residues. Germline CDR1 and CDR2: MNHNS and SASEGT. Here the CDR3 reads CASSGRRGLYSNQPQHF. The CDR3 DNA sequence: TGTGCCAGCAGTGGTCGTCGGGGGCTCTATAGCAATCAGCCCCAGCATTTT.

In this sample, this clone turned up a few times. J is TRBJ1-1 and V is TRBV30; unclear D gene. The CDR3 is 12 amino acids. CDR1 GTSNPN and CDR2 SVGIG come from the germline V gene (reference sequence). The germline V and J ends were trimmed by 1 base and 0 bases, with 3 bases remaining between them. The CDR3 DNA reads TGTGCCTGGAGTGGTGTGAACACTGAAGCTTTCTTT. This gives the protein CAWSGVNTEAFF.

The J gene is TRBJ2-3, the V gene TRBV11-2; no firm D call. The germline V and J ends were trimmed by 5 bases and 11 bases, with 14 bases remaining between them. The CDR3 has 12 residues. CDR1 and CDR2 from the germline V gene are SGHAT and FQNNGV. DNA of the CDR3: TGTGCCAGCAGCCCGGCGGCGAGAGGGCAGTATTTT. It is translated as CASSPAARGQYF. The full variable domain, rest sourced from reference TRBV11-2 and TRBJ2-3, is EAGVAQSPRYKIIEKRQSVAFWCNPISGHATLYWYQQILGQGPKLLIQFQNNGVVDDSQLPKDRFSAERLKGVDSTLKIQPAKLEDSAVYLCASSPAARGQYFGPGTRLTVL.

CDR3 DNA: TGTGCCAGCAGGGAGCCGGGACTACCTTCTAGCACAGATACGCAGTATTTT. Translating gives CASREPGLPSSTDTQYF. This sequence joins TRBV2 and TRBJ2-3, with 7 bases identical to TRBD2. The trim removed 6 bases at V and 0 bases at J, leaving 12 bases unmatched. CDR1 is SNHLY, CDR2 FYNNEI, per germline. This CDR3 is built from 17 residues.

The rearrangement uses TRBV7-9 and TRBJ1-3; tentatively, D is TRBD1 (6 bases). V dropped 4 bases and J dropped 0 bases, with 13 bases sitting between them. Germline V gene lookup returns CDR1 SEHNR and CDR2 FQNEAQ (reference sequence). This CDR3 has 16 residues. DNA for the CDR3: TGTGCCAGCAGCTCTGCGAGGGGGGCCTCTGGAAACACCATATATTTT. It encodes CASSSARGASGNTIYF.

The chain joins TRBV7-9 to TRBJ2-1; a weak D match, TRBD2 (6 bases). The CDR3 is made up of 15 amino acids. Trimming pared 6 bases from V and 5 bases from J, leaving 17 bases between. Germline lookup yields CDR1 SEHNR and CDR2 FQNEAQ (reference sequence). Written as DNA, the CDR3 is TGTGCCAGCAGGCGCGTTAGAGGCGGGAACAATGAGCAGTTCTTC. This translates into CASRRVRGGNNEQFF.

The chain couples TRBV28 to TRBJ2-1, with 11 bases lining up with TRBD2. The CDR3 consists of 15 residues. Losses at the gene ends were 2 bases for V and 12 bases for J; bases not matched to a gene: 9. Germline values: CDR1 MDHEN, CDR2 SYDVKM. CDR3 region: CASSLKLAGVLGQFF. The DNA of the CDR3 is TGTGCCAGCAGTTTAAAACTAGCGGGAGTTTTGGGGCAGTTCTTC. Full variable domain (missing parts from reference TRBV28 and TRBJ2-1): DVKVTQSSRYLVKRTGEKVFLECVQDMDHENMFWYRQDPGLGLRLIYFSYDVKMKEKGDIPEGYSVSREKKERFSLILESASTNQTSMYLCASSLKLAGVLGQFFGPGTRLTVL.

The chain carries TRBV12-2 and TRBJ2-1. TRBV12-2 is tagged as a pseudogene. This CDR3 is 12 amino acids long. The CDR3, as DNA: TGTGCAAGTCGCCTTAACGGGCCCCAAGAGGTCTTC. Its protein is CASRLNGPQEVF.

The chain couples TRBV19 to TRBJ1-2, with a tentative D call TRBD1 (5 bases). The CDR3 has 13 residues. CDR1 is LNHDA and CDR2 is SQIVND in the germline V gene (reference sequence). Trimming removed 2 bases at V and 8 bases at J, with 12 bases between. The CDR3 nucleotides read TGTGCCAGTAGTATACCGGGACTCGGCGGCTACACCTTC. Translating gives CASSIPGLGGYTF.

The chain combines TRBV9 with TRBJ2-3; TRBD1 aligns across 9 bases. With V trimmed by 2 bases and J by 5 bases, 6 bases remained unmatched. CDR1 is SGDLS, CDR2 YYNGEE, per germline. There are 15 residues in the CDR3. The CDR3 bases are TGTGCCAGCAGCGTGGACAGGGGTTTTGGAGATACGCAGTATTTT. Protein: CASSVDRGFGDTQYF. Full variable domain (missing parts from reference TRBV9 and TRBJ2-3): DSGVTQTPKHLITATGQRVTLRCSPRSGDLSVYWYQQSLDQGLQFLIQYYNGEERAKGNILERFSAQQFPDLHSELNLSSLELGDSALYFCASSVDRGFGDTQYFGPGTRLTVL.

The J gene is TRBJ2-1, the V gene TRBV27; 8 bases are a match to TRBD2. This CDR3 comprises 16 residues. Losses at the gene ends were 0 bases for V and 7 bases for J; bases not matched to a gene: 8. CDR1 and CDR2 (germline): MNHEY, SMNVEV (reference sequence). The CDR3 region has the DNA TGTGCCAGCAGTTTATCAACGGGAGGGTCTCAGAATGAGCAGTTCTTC. This translates into CASSLSTGGSQNEQFF.

Only one count was recorded for this clone. This rearrangement joins TRBV7-9 to TRBJ1-4, with D possibly TRBD1 on 6 matching bases. Germline V gives CDR1 SEHNR, CDR2 FQNEAQ (reference sequence). The germline V and J ends were trimmed by 1 base and 4 bases, with 13 bases remaining between them. There are 16 residues in the CDR3. CDR3 loop: CASSLVSTGHNEKLFF. CDR3 nucleotide sequence: TGTGCCAGCAGCTTAGTATCGACAGGCCATAATGAAAAACTGTTTTTT.

The rearrangement joins TRBV6-5 to TRBJ2-5; 8 nucleotides match TRBD1. Germline V gene data show CDR1 as MNHEY and CDR2 as SVGAGI. This CDR3 spans 15 amino acids. The trim removed 3 bases at V and 5 bases at J, leaving 8 bases unmatched. CDR3 loop: CASSYMTGAAETQYF. The CDR3 DNA reads TGTGCCAGCAGTTATATGACAGGGGCAGCGGAGACCCAGTACTTC.

The chain joins TRBV28 to TRBJ1-4; 7 bases align to TRBD1. Germline CDR1 reads MDHEN; CDR2 reads SYDVKM. The CDR3 is made up of 13 amino acids. V lost 4 bases to trimming and J lost 10 bases; unmatched junction nucleotides: 6. Written as DNA, the CDR3 is TGTGCCAGCAGTTCCCCCAACAGGGGAAAACTGTTTTTT. It encodes CASSSPNRGKLFF.

The genes are TRBV11-2 and TRBJ2-4, with a tentative D call TRBD2 (6 bases). V shed 3 bases and J shed 3 bases, with 9 bases lying between them. The CDR3 has 14 residues. CDR1 and CDR2 from the germline V gene are SGHAT and FQNNGV. CDR3 region: CASSFSGDKNIQYF. DNA of the CDR3: TGTGCCAGCAGCTTTTCGGGGGACAAAAACATTCAGTACTTC.

The chain links TRBV5-6 to TRBJ2-7, with 16 bases fitting TRBD2. The germline gives CDR1 SGHDT, CDR2 YYEEEE. V shed 6 bases and J 5 bases; nucleotides not matched to a gene: 8. This CDR3 has 16 residues. The CDR3 nucleotides read TGTGCCAGCAACATGGGACTAGCGGGAGGGAGCAACGAGCAGTACTTC. Encoded protein: CASNMGLAGGSNEQYF. Looking up the rest from reference TRBV5-6 and TRBJ2-7 gives the full variable domain: DAGVTQSPTHLIKTRGQQVTLRCSPKSGHDTVSWYQQALGQGPQFIFQYYEEEERQRGNFPDRFSGHQFPNYSSELNVNALLLGDSALYLCASNMGLAGGSNEQYFGPGTRLTVT.

This chain joins TRBV5-1 and TRBJ1-4; D perhaps matches TRBD1 (5 bases). V gave up 2 bases and J gave up 5 bases, with 16 bases separating them. The CDR3 has 16 residues. Per the germline V gene, CDR1 is SGHRS and CDR2 is YFSETQ. The CDR3 here is CASSFRGREGNEKLFF. The CDR3 bases are TGCGCCAGCAGCTTTCGGGGCAGGGAAGGGAATGAAAAACTGTTTTTT.